One sample yielded the 13 T cell receptor beta chains listed below, sequenced in a study of T cells in localized non-small cell lung cancer. Libraries were prepared by immunoSEQ multiplex PCR; TCRdb keeps only in-frame clonotypes and omits some of them. The table includes tens of thousands of clones, about 90% detected once. This sample comprised peripheral blood mononuclear cells, obtained before any cancer treatment. These receptors came from a woman aged 40-69 years with stage III lung adenocarcinoma.

This chain links TRBV7-2 with TRBJ2-1; TRBD1 matches 9 bases. CDR3 length: 16 residues. Trimming cost V 0 bases and J 7 bases; bases outside gene matches: 7. Germline CDR1 SGHTA, CDR2 FQGNSA. This chain's CDR3 is CASSLASGTGWNEQFF. DNA of the CDR3: TGTGCCAGCAGCTTAGCCTCCGGGACAGGGTGGAATGAGCAGTTCTTC.

The chain links TRBV2 to TRBJ2-7, with D possibly being TRBD1 or TRBD2 (5 bases each). V was pared by 2 bases and J by 3 bases, with 14 bases between. The germline V gene encodes CDR1 SNHLY and CDR2 FYNNEI. This CDR3 has 15 amino acids. The CDR3 DNA reads as TGTGCCAGCAGTGAAAGACGGGGCGCGAACTACGAGCAGTACTTC. It is translated as CASSERRGANYEQYF.

The chain joins TRBV4-1 to TRBJ2-7, with a tentative D call TRBD1 (6 bases). The V gene's germline CDR1 is MGHRA and CDR2 YSYEKL. V was clipped by 1 base and J by 3 bases, with 13 bases between them. There are 15 residues in the CDR3. For the CDR3, the DNA is TGCGCCAGCAGCCAAGGGAACAGGGTGGGCTACGAGCAGTACTTC. It encodes CASSQGNRVGYEQYF.

This chain connects TRBV6-1 to TRBJ1-1; possible D gene TRBD1, 5 bases. Germline values: CDR1 MNHNS, CDR2 SASEGT. V lost 7 bases and J 3 bases, leaving 15 bases between the germline ends. The length of the CDR3 is 14 residues. The CDR3 nucleotides read TGTGCCAGCACCCTCCAGGGATTTGACACTGAAGCTTTCTTT. It translates to CASTLQGFDTEAFF.

A few counts support this clone. The V gene is TRBV13, the J gene TRBJ2-2, with D perhaps TRBD1 (6 bases). The CDR3 has 15 residues. Between the trimmed V and J ends, which lost 0 bases and 5 bases, there was a span of 10 bases. Germline loops: CDR1 PRHDT, CDR2 FYEKMQ (reference sequence). CDR3 residues: CASSLGPQGTGELFF. CDR3 DNA: TGTGCCAGCAGCTTAGGTCCTCAGGGGACCGGGGAGCTGTTTTTT.

This sequence joins TRBV5-1 and TRBJ2-2; TRBD1 matches 7 bases. The length of the CDR3 is 13 residues. V shed 6 bases and J 3 bases; nucleotides not matched to a gene: 2. The germline CDR1 and CDR2 sequences are SGHRS and YFSETQ. The chain's CDR3 is CASTGGDTGELFF. Here the CDR3 DNA reads TGCGCCAGCACAGGGGGTGACACCGGGGAGCTGTTTTTT.

V is TRBV5-5 and J is TRBJ2-7, with 7 nucleotides matching TRBD1. V shed 4 bases and J 5 bases; nucleotides not matched to a gene: 18. The length of the CDR3 is 17 residues. Germline V gene data show CDR1 as SGHKS and CDR2 as YYEKEE (reference sequence). The CDR3 here is CASSRHSRTGLNDEQYF. In DNA, the CDR3 is TGTGCCAGCAGCCGACATTCTCGGACAGGCTTGAATGACGAGCAGTACTTC. The whole variable domain, filled in from reference TRBV5-5 and TRBJ2-7, reads DAGVTQSPTHLIKTRGQQVTLRCSPISGHKSVSWYQQVLGQGPQFIFQYYEKEERGRGNFPDRFSARQFPNYSSELNVNALLLGDSALYLCASSRHSRTGLNDEQYFGPGTRLTVT.

This clone appeared once. The chain employs TRBV19 and TRBJ2-4; TRBD1 matches 7 bases. The V and J ends lost 5 bases and 8 bases, in that order; junction bases with no gene match: 9. In germline, CDR1 is LNHDA, CDR2 SQIVND (reference sequence). The CDR3 contains 14 residues. CDR3 loop: CASSPRQGRDIQYF. The CDR3 coding sequence is TGTGCCAGTAGTCCGAGACAGGGACGGGACATTCAGTACTTC.

The chain uses TRBV30 and TRBJ1-2; tentative D call: TRBD1 (5 bases). V dropped 0 bases and J dropped 6 bases, with 11 bases sitting between them. CDR3 length: 13 residues. Germline V gene lookup returns CDR1 GTSNPN and CDR2 SVGIG (reference sequence). The DNA of the CDR3 is TGTGCCTGGAGTGTGGGGGTTATCGATGGCTACACCTTC. Protein sequence: CAWSVGVIDGYTF.

The rearrangement uses TRBV10-3 and TRBJ2-3; 10 nucleotides align to TRBD1. Trimming took 9 bases from V and 4 from J; bases not matched to a gene: 4. Germline CDR1 ENHRY, CDR2 SYGVKD. This CDR3 spans 13 amino acids. CDR3 DNA: TGTGCCATTCTGGGGACAGGGGCAGATACGCAGTATTTT. As protein: CAILGTGADTQYF.

V usage is TRBV9 and J usage is TRBJ2-3; possibly TRBD1 or TRBD2 for D (5 bases each). The V gene's germline CDR1 is SGDLS and CDR2 YYNGEE. There are 17 residues in the CDR3. Trimming cost V 0 bases and J 5 bases, with 19 bases left between them. CDR3 region: CASSVAEGRGFLDTQYF. For the CDR3, the DNA is TGTGCCAGCAGCGTAGCTGAGGGGAGAGGATTTTTAGATACGCAGTATTTT.

This clone appeared once. The rearrangement uses TRBV28 and TRBJ2-7; 7 bases line up with TRBD1. The germline CDR1 and CDR2 sequences are MDHEN and SYDVKM. J was trimmed by 1 base and V by 3 bases; bases with no gene match: 3. This CDR3 region has 14 residues. Written as DNA, the CDR3 is TGTGCCAGCAGTTTGGGACAGTCTTCCTACGAGCAGTACTTC. It specifies CASSLGQSSYEQYF.

The V gene is TRBV27, the J gene TRBJ2-5; the match to TRBD1 covers 7 bases. Germline loops: CDR1 MNHEY, CDR2 SMNVEV (reference sequence). Trimming took 2 bases from V and 7 from J; bases not matched to a gene: 7. This CDR3 region has 14 residues. The CDR3 coding sequence is TGTGCCAGCAGTTTAGACCACCAGGGGGTGACCCAGTACTTC. The encoded protein is CASSLDHQGVTQYF.